At least ten counts were recorded for the clone carrying this T cell receptor beta chain. The record originates from a study of Graves' ophthalmopathy and Graves' hyperthyroidism. Study background: Peripheral blood was gathered at the point of initial diagnosis, before any treatment started.

Amplified material comprised TCR beta CDR3 regions derived from RNA transcripts. HTBI primers were used in a first-round RT-PCR, which preceded a second-round multiplex PCR. TCRdb ran MiXCR on the multiplex PCR reads and lists one entry per CDR3 protein. The sample has 650,000 to 900,000 distinct CDR3 sequences, about 44% seen once. Per the germline V gene, CDR1 is WNHNN and CDR2 is SYGVQD (reference sequence). Trimming left V 4 bases short and J 1 base short, with 13 bases between. This CDR3 has 15 residues. This sequence originates from an adult man with Graves' ophthalmopathy. The sequenced sample consisted of peripheral blood. The V call is TRBV10-1, the J call TRBJ1-2, with D perhaps TRBD1 (5 bases). The CDR3 here is CASSGDASVNYGYTF. CDR3 nucleotides: TGCGCCAGCAGTGGGGACGCATCCGTTAACTATGGCTACACCTTC.